These 22 T cell receptor beta chains were all obtained from the same sample, sequenced in a study of OX40 agonist ivuxolimab in advanced cancers. The repertoire was sequenced with immunoSEQ multiplex PCR; TCRdb's copy has only in-frame clones and lacks some. This sample has about 63,000 clones, with about 89% found just once. This specimen was CD4+ or CD8+ T cells sorted from blood, taken in a trial of the OX40 agonist ivuxolimab. These TCRs come from an adult with an advanced solid tumor such as melanoma, head and neck, liver or kidney cancer.

The chain links TRBV5-1 to TRBJ2-5, with 11 bases that match TRBD2. V was pared by 5 bases and J by 3 bases, with 6 bases of the junction left unmatched. This CDR3 has 15 amino acids. Germline assignment: CDR1 SGHRS and CDR2 YFSETQ. As DNA, the CDR3 is TGCGCCAGCAGGTTCGATAGCGGGAGGGAAGAGACCCAGTACTTC. Translated, it gives CASRFDSGREETQYF.

The chain recombines TRBV6-1 with TRBJ1-4; D gene uncertain. Trimming cost V 2 bases and J 12 bases, with 25 bases left between them. Germline CDR1 is MNHNS and CDR2 is SASEGT. The CDR3 extends over 17 amino acids. CDR3 coding DNA: TGTGCCAGCAGTGAATTAAGTACAGTTTGGAGTCGGAATCAACTGTTTTTT. This encodes CASSELSTVWSRNQLFF.

This chain links TRBV7-9 with TRBJ1-4; D remains unclear. V dropped 2 bases and J dropped 4 bases, with 8 bases sitting between them. The CDR3 is 14 residues long. The germline V gene encodes CDR1 SEHNR and CDR2 FQNEAQ (reference sequence). CDR3 DNA sequence: TGTGCCAGCAGCTTACTACAGTTTAATGAAAAACTGTTTTTT. Its protein is CASSLLQFNEKLFF.

The chain uses TRBV19 and TRBJ1-5; the match to TRBD1 covers 8 bases. In germline, CDR1 is LNHDA, CDR2 SQIVND (reference sequence). After removal of 6 bases from V and 7 bases from J, the junction contained 5 bases not matched to a gene. The CDR3 runs 13 residues. This CDR3 is CASRSTGGQPQHF. The CDR3 DNA is TGTGCCAGTAGGTCCACAGGGGGACAGCCCCAGCATTTT.

This sequence joins TRBV7-2 and TRBJ1-2; 8 bases map to TRBD1. There are 15 residues in the CDR3. J gave up 8 bases and V 2 bases, and 10 bases lay outside the gene matches. Germline values: CDR1 SGHTA, CDR2 FQGNSA. CDR3 amino acids: CASSLIGPGQGGYTF. CDR3 DNA: TGTGCCAGCAGCTTAATTGGCCCCGGACAGGGCGGCTACACCTTC.

This chain uses TRBV7-9 with TRBJ1-2; 7 bases are a match to TRBD1. There are 14 residues in the CDR3. Trimming at V came to 2 bases and at J to 2 bases, leaving 2 bases not matched to a gene. The germline CDR1 and CDR2 sequences are SEHNR and FQNEAQ (reference sequence). The CDR3 DNA follows: TGTGCCAGCAGCTTAACAGGGGAGAACTATGGCTACACCTTC. Residues: CASSLTGENYGYTF.

The V and J genes are TRBV5-4 and TRBJ2-1; 14 nucleotides agree with TRBD2. This CDR3 has 15 residues. V was clipped by 4 bases and J by 12 bases; unmatched bases: 9. Germline CDR1 is SGHNT and CDR2 is YYREEE (reference sequence). The CDR3 nucleotides read TGTGCCAGCAGCGAGGGGACTAGCGGGAGAAAACGGCAGTTCTTC. Translation gives CASSEGTSGRKRQFF.

The chain uses TRBV7-2 and TRBJ1-1, with D perhaps matching TRBD1 (5 bases). From germline, CDR1 is SGHTA and CDR2 FQGNSA. CDR3 length equals 16 residues. V was pared by 0 bases and J by 5 bases, with 16 bases between. CDR3 amino acids: CASSLAWAGSETEAFF. CDR3 coding DNA: TGTGCCAGCAGCTTAGCGTGGGCAGGGTCGGAAACTGAAGCTTTCTTT.

V is TRBV9 and J is TRBJ2-1; D ambiguous. CDR3 length equals 17 residues. The V end lost 3 bases, the J end lost 0 bases, and 16 bases lay between the germline ends. The germline V gene has CDR1 SGDLS and CDR2 YYNGEE. As DNA, the CDR3 is TGTGCCAGCAGCGAGTTTTATCGCCCGAGCTCCTACAATGAGCAGTTCTTC. Its translation is CASSEFYRPSSYNEQFF.

The rearrangement uses TRBV10-3 and TRBJ2-5, with a weak D call TRBD2 (5 bases). Trimming stripped 7 bases from V and 2 bases from J, with 11 bases between. The CDR3 covers 13 residues. Per the germline V gene, CDR1 is ENHRY and CDR2 is SYGVKD. The CDR3 sequence: CAIKREGQETQYF. For the CDR3, the DNA is TGTGCCATCAAGAGAGAGGGACAAGAGACCCAGTACTTC.

The chain employs TRBV4-3 and TRBJ1-2, with D uncertain. The CDR3 is 14 residues long. With 1 base removed from V and 4 bases from J, the gap between germline ends came to 10 bases. Germline lookup yields CDR1 LGHNA and CDR2 YSLEER. The CDR3 loop is CASSQVGRGYGYTF. In nucleotides, the CDR3 is TGCGCCAGCAGCCAAGTGGGCCGGGGCTATGGCTACACCTTC.

V gene TRBV29-1 combines with J gene TRBJ2-7; D is possibly TRBD2 (5 bases). V was clipped by 6 bases and J by 0 bases, with 15 bases between them. From germline, CDR1 is SQVTM and CDR2 ANQGSEA. The CDR3 has 14 residues. In DNA form, the CDR3 reads TGCAGCGTAACTACACTAGGAAGCTCCTACGAGCAGTACTTC. It is translated as CSVTTLGSSYEQYF.

This clone was seen a single time. The chain links TRBV15 to TRBJ1-5; no clear D. This CDR3 is 14 amino acids long. V lost 0 bases and J 7 bases, leaving 10 bases between the germline ends. Per germline, CDR1 LNHNV and CDR2 YYDKDF (reference sequence). CDR3 region: CATSRDSVRQPQHF. The CDR3 nucleotides are TGTGCCACCAGCAGAGATAGCGTCAGGCAGCCCCAGCATTTT. The full variable domain, with the rest looked up from reference TRBV15 and TRBJ1-5, is DAMVIQNPRYQVTQFGKPVTLSCSQTLNHNVMYWYQQKSSQAPKLLFHYYDKDFNNEADTPDNFQSRRPNTSFCFLDIRSPGLGDTAMYLCATSRDSVRQPQHFGDGTRLSIL.

This rearrangement joins TRBV5-5 to TRBJ1-1; D ambiguous. Germline values: CDR1 SGHKS, CDR2 YYEKEE (reference sequence). This CDR3 has 14 amino acids. Deletions cut 2 bases from V and 10 bases from J, with 18 bases between. The CDR3 region is CASSLSGLIMPAFF. The CDR3 bases are TGTGCCAGCAGCTTATCCGGACTCATCATGCCAGCTTTCTTT. The full variable domain, rest sourced from reference TRBV5-5 and TRBJ1-1, is DAGVTQSPTHLIKTRGQQVTLRCSPISGHKSVSWYQQVLGQGPQFIFQYYEKEERGRGNFPDRFSARQFPNYSSELNVNALLLGDSALYLCASSLSGLIMPAFFGQGTRLTVV.

This clone was counted a single time. The chain carries TRBV7-2 and TRBJ2-5; the match to TRBD1 covers 7 bases. The junction had 11 bases not matched to a gene; V was cut back by 5 bases and J by 5 bases. The CDR3 runs to 15 residues. Germline CDR1 SGHTA, CDR2 FQGNSA. The CDR3 loop reads CASSHGQVGLETQYF. CDR3 bases: TGTGCCAGCAGCCATGGACAGGTCGGACTGGAGACCCAGTACTTC.

The chain is built from TRBV19 and TRBJ1-5, with D possibly being TRBD1 (5 bases). From germline, CDR1 is LNHDA and CDR2 SQIVND (reference sequence). V shed 6 bases and J shed 5 bases, with 32 bases lying between them. The CDR3 is 20 amino acids. The CDR3 sequence: CASSFTVEEAVGQGDQPQHF. The CDR3 DNA sequence: TGTGCCAGTAGCTTTACCGTGGAGGAAGCCGTGGGGCAGGGAGATCAGCCCCAGCATTTT.

The chain is built from TRBV6-1 and TRBJ1-2, with TRBD1 identical over 7 bases. Per germline, CDR1 MNHNS and CDR2 SASEGT. The CDR3 loop spans 16 amino acids. Losses at the gene ends were 2 bases for V and 5 bases for J; bases not matched to a gene: 11. The DNA for the CDR3 is TGTGCCAGCAGTGAACGCCGTCAGGGCAGGGGGTATGGCTACACCTTC. Its protein is CASSERRQGRGYGYTF.

The chain has TRBV18 and TRBJ1-2; 10 bases match TRBD1. The CDR3 is 16 residues long. J gave up 1 base and V 5 bases, and 7 bases lay outside the gene matches. Germline CDR1 KGHSH, CDR2 LQKENI. CDR3 sequence: CASSTERTGGNYGYTF. The CDR3 region has the DNA TGTGCCAGCTCAACGGAGAGGACAGGGGGTAACTATGGCTACACCTTC.

This chain joins TRBV5-1 and TRBJ2-2, with TRBD2 matching 7 bases. After removal of 6 bases from V and 1 base from J, the junction contained 9 bases not matched to a gene. In germline, CDR1 is SGHRS, CDR2 YFSETQ. The CDR3 length is 16 residues. This chain's CDR3 is CASTPLAVGNTGELFF. CDR3 nucleotides: TGCGCCAGCACCCCTCTAGCGGTAGGGAACACCGGGGAGCTGTTTTTT.

V usage is TRBV5-1 and J usage is TRBJ1-3; D is unclear. Germline V gives CDR1 SGHRS, CDR2 YFSETQ. The V and J ends lost 0 bases and 3 bases respectively, with 10 bases between them. This CDR3 has 15 residues. The CDR3 coding sequence is TGCGCCAGCAGCTTGGATGGATCGCTTGGAAACACCATATATTTT. This gives the protein CASSLDGSLGNTIYF.

The genes are TRBV7-8 and TRBJ2-3, with D perhaps TRBD1 or TRBD2 (5 bases each). V gave up 7 bases and J gave up 2 bases, with 16 bases separating them. The CDR3 contains 15 residues. Germline V gene sequence: CDR1 SGHVS, CDR2 FQNEAQ. The DNA of the CDR3 is TGTGCCAGCACCCCGGGACCACACTCCACAGATACGCAGTATTTT. Translation: CASTPGPHSTDTQYF.

DNA for the CDR3: TGCGCCAGCAGCCAAGACATGGGACAGGGGGCCTACGAGCAGTACTTC. It encodes CASSQDMGQGAYEQYF. The chain combines TRBV4-1 with TRBJ2-7, with 11 positions matching TRBD1. Trimming at V came to 0 bases and at J to 2 bases, leaving 3 bases not matched to a gene. Germline CDR1 is MGHRA and CDR2 is YSYEKL. This CDR3 has 16 residues.